What follows are 32 T cell receptor beta chains derived from one specimen sequenced in a study of T cell repertoires in cytomegalovirus infection. TCRdb reanalysed the reads using MiXCR and keeps one entry per CDR3 protein. Here the sample spans some 180,000 distinct CDR3 sequences, about 18% being singletons. Sequences were obtained from CD8+ T cells from PBMCs. These receptors were obtained from a human donor in good health (CMV status not recorded). Some clones in this sample may be carry-over from other donors' samples.

This chain joins TRBV7-2 and TRBJ1-4; weak D call: TRBD1 (5 bases). The germline V gene encodes CDR1 SGHTA and CDR2 FQGNSA. The CDR3 runs 17 residues. Trimming took off 0 bases at V and 7 bases at J, with 18 bases between the two ends. The CDR3 bases are TGTGCCAGCAGCTTAGCAACCGGGACCGACGTCCGTGAAAAACTGTTTTTT. Translated, it gives CASSLATGTDVREKLFF.

This clonotype was counted between two and nine times. The V and J genes are TRBV7-8 and TRBJ1-5; D may be TRBD1 (6 bases). This CDR3 region has 15 residues. Germline V gene lookup returns CDR1 SGHVS and CDR2 FQNEAQ. With 8 bases removed from V and 3 bases from J, the gap between germline ends came to 17 bases. The CDR3 DNA follows: TGTGCCAGCGGCCGAGGACAGTTCTTCAATCAGCCCCAGCATTTT. Protein: CASGRGQFFNQPQHF.

This clonotype occurred many times. The genes are TRBV6-2 or TRBV6-3 and TRBJ2-7; possibly TRBD2 for D (5 bases). The CDR3 consists of 17 residues. Trimming pared 5 bases from V and 0 bases from J, leaving 20 bases between. Germline V gene lookup returns CDR1 MNHEY and CDR2 SVGEGT. CDR3 nucleotides: TGTGCCAGCAGTCCTAACCTACTAGAACTTAGCTCCTACGAGCAGTACTTC. Translation: CASSPNLLELSSYEQYF.

In its sample, this clonotype was seen a few times. The chain joins TRBV28 to TRBJ1-2; D gene unclear. V was cut by 7 bases and J by 8 bases, with 14 bases left in between. This CDR3 has 12 residues. Germline V gene lookup returns CDR1 MDHEN and CDR2 SYDVKM. The CDR3 coding sequence is TGTGCCAGCACCGCAGCCGGCTGGGGCTACACCTTC. It is translated as CASTAAGWGYTF.

The chain couples TRBV5-6 to TRBJ2-3, with 8 bases that match TRBD2. This CDR3 is built from 14 residues. The V gene end was trimmed by 8 bases and the J gene end by 0 bases; junction bases not matched to a gene: 5. Per germline, CDR1 SGHDT and CDR2 YYEEEE. This CDR3 reads CASELAASTDTQYF. Written as DNA, the CDR3 is TGTGCCAGTGAACTAGCGGCAAGCACAGATACGCAGTATTTT.

The rearrangement joins TRBV15 to TRBJ1-6; 7 bases fit TRBD1. This CDR3 has 15 residues. V lost 3 bases, J lost 4 bases, and 3 bases stayed unmatched. Germline CDR1 is LNHNV and CDR2 is YYDKDF (reference sequence). DNA of the CDR3: TGTGCCACCAGCAGTTCGACAGGGTATAATTCACCCCTCCACTTT. Amino acid sequence: CATSSSTGYNSPLHF.

The chain carries TRBV6-2 or TRBV6-3 and TRBJ2-1; 10 bases line up with TRBD2. The V and J ends lost 2 bases and 0 bases, in that order; junction bases with no gene match: 10. Germline V gives CDR1 MNHEY, CDR2 SVGEGT. CDR3 size: 19 residues. CDR3 sequence: CASSYPGLAATFSYNEQFF. Here the CDR3 DNA reads TGTGCCAGCAGTTACCCTGGACTAGCGGCGACATTCTCCTACAATGAGCAGTTCTTC.

This clonotype has a handful of counts. V and J are TRBV2 and TRBJ2-2, with a tentative D call TRBD2 (5 bases). V gave up 6 bases and J gave up 0 bases, with 17 bases separating them. This CDR3 region has 17 residues. Germline V gene data show CDR1 as SNHLY and CDR2 as FYNNEI. As DNA, the CDR3 is TGTGCCAGCAGGTGGACTGCCTCTTATCCGAACACCGGGGAGCTGTTTTTT. It is translated as CASRWTASYPNTGELFF.

This clonotype was seen a few times. The chain carries TRBV2 and TRBJ2-2, with D unclear. The CDR3 length is 16 residues. The ends were cut back, 8 bases at V and 0 bases at J, with 16 bases in the middle. Germline V gene data show CDR1 as SNHLY and CDR2 as FYNNEI. The CDR3 DNA is TGTGCCAGCCAAAGCTCCGCCCTTACGAACACCGGGGAGCTGTTTTTT. This gives the protein CASQSSALTNTGELFF. Complete variable domain (other parts from reference TRBV2 and TRBJ2-2): EPEVTQTPSHQVTQMGQEVILRCVPISNHLYFYWYRQILGQKVEFLVSFYNNEISEKSEIFDDQFSVERPDGSNFTLKIRSTKLEDSAMYFCASQSSALTNTGELFFGEGSRLTVL.

The sample holds a few counts of this clonotype. V gene TRBV6-5 combines with J gene TRBJ2-1; D is undetermined. The V and J ends lost 2 bases and 7 bases respectively, with 9 bases between them. Germline values: CDR1 MNHEY, CDR2 SVGAGI. This CDR3 is 13 amino acids long. CDR3 DNA sequence: TGTGCCAGCAGTTACCCCCCGGTGAATGAGCAGTTCTTC. The encoded protein is CASSYPPVNEQFF.

This rearrangement joins TRBV28 to TRBJ1-6; possible D gene TRBD1, 5 bases. The CDR3 consists of 14 residues. Germline-derived CDR1 and CDR2 are MDHEN and SYDVKM. The V and J ends lost 7 bases and 7 bases respectively, with 14 bases between them. DNA for the CDR3: TGTGCCAGCACTCCCCCGGGGGAAAATTCACCCCTCCACTTT. As protein: CASTPPGENSPLHF.

The rearrangement links TRBV15 to TRBJ2-1, with 8 bases lining up with TRBD1. Germline V gene lookup returns CDR1 LNHNV and CDR2 YYDKDF (reference sequence). The V gene end was trimmed by 5 bases and the J gene end by 9 bases; junction bases not matched to a gene: 6. The length of the CDR3 is 13 residues. The CDR3 DNA follows: TGTGCCACCAGCGGGGACAGGTTGGGTGAGCAGTTCTTC. This gives the protein CATSGDRLGEQFF. The full variable domain, with the rest looked up from reference TRBV15 and TRBJ2-1, is DAMVIQNPRYQVTQFGKPVTLSCSQTLNHNVMYWYQQKSSQAPKLLFHYYDKDFNNEADTPDNFQSRRPNTSFCFLDIRSPGLGDTAMYLCATSGDRLGEQFFGPGTRLTVL.

The rearrangement uses TRBV7-2 and TRBJ2-5; TRBD2 aligns across 7 bases. V gave up 4 bases and J gave up 2 bases; unmatched junction bases: 4. The CDR3 has 14 amino acids. Germline V gene lookup returns CDR1 SGHTA and CDR2 FQGNSA. DNA for the CDR3: TGTGCCAGCAGCTCACCTAGCGGACAAGAGACCCAGTACTTC. Translating it yields CASSSPSGQETQYF.

The V and J genes are TRBV9 and TRBJ1-3; a weak D match, TRBD1 (6 bases). The germline V gene encodes CDR1 SGDLS and CDR2 YYNGEE. V dropped 4 bases and J dropped 14 bases, with 16 bases sitting between them. This CDR3 spans 12 amino acids. The CDR3 sequence: CASSTVDRSLYF. CDR3 in DNA: TGTGCCAGCAGCACAGTCGACAGGAGTTTATATTTT.

The chain uses TRBV7-2 and TRBJ2-5, with 8 bases that match TRBD1. J lost 4 bases, V lost 5 bases, and 9 bases had no gene match. CDR1 is SGHTA and CDR2 is FQGNSA in the germline V gene. The CDR3 length is 15 residues. CDR3 bases: TGTGCCAGCAGCCGCCAGGGGGCGCACGGAGAGACCCAGTACTTC. It specifies CASSRQGAHGETQYF.

The chain employs TRBV15 and TRBJ1-5; 7 bases are a match to TRBD1. CDR3 size: 14 residues. CDR1 is LNHNV and CDR2 is YYDKDF in the germline V gene (reference sequence). V gave up 5 bases and J gave up 6 bases; unmatched junction bases: 7. The CDR3 DNA sequence: TGTGCCACCAGCCTTGACAGGGACATTCAGCCCCAGCATTTT. It translates to CATSLDRDIQPQHF. The full variable domain, with the rest looked up from reference TRBV15 and TRBJ1-5, is DAMVIQNPRYQVTQFGKPVTLSCSQTLNHNVMYWYQQKSSQAPKLLFHYYDKDFNNEADTPDNFQSRRPNTSFCFLDIRSPGLGDTAMYLCATSLDRDIQPQHFGDGTRLSIL.

The V call is TRBV6-2 or TRBV6-3, the J call TRBJ2-7; maybe TRBD2 (5 bases). The germline V and J ends were trimmed by 2 bases and 3 bases, with 14 bases remaining between them. There are 15 residues in the CDR3. Germline values: CDR1 MNHEY, CDR2 SVGEGT. The CDR3: CASSYEGAAGYEQYF. DNA of the CDR3: TGTGCCAGCAGTTACGAGGGAGCCGCCGGCTACGAGCAGTACTTC.

The chain joins TRBV20-1 to TRBJ2-7; D remains unclear. CDR3 length equals 16 residues. V was clipped by 1 base and J by 2 bases, with 18 bases between them. Germline loops: CDR1 DFQATT, CDR2 SNEGSKA (reference sequence). The CDR3 sequence is CSARGYLMGLPYEQYF. The CDR3 DNA reads TGCAGTGCTAGAGGATATCTTATGGGGTTACCCTACGAGCAGTACTTC.

This clonotype has a handful of counts. The chain links TRBV5-6 to TRBJ2-1; 10 bases agree with TRBD1. Germline lookup yields CDR1 SGHDT and CDR2 YYEEEE. CDR3 size: 15 residues. V shed 2 bases and J 2 bases; nucleotides not matched to a gene: 1. The CDR3 spells CASSFGTGAYNEQFF. Written as DNA, the CDR3 is TGTGCCAGCAGCTTCGGGACAGGGGCCTACAATGAGCAGTTCTTC.

This clonotype came up a few times. The chain links TRBV5-6 to TRBJ2-3; the D gene could be TRBD1 or TRBD2 (5 bases each). The CDR3 spans 14 residues. V lost 6 bases and J 4 bases, leaving 15 bases between the germline ends. The germline gives CDR1 SGHDT, CDR2 YYEEEE. DNA of the CDR3: TGTGCCAGCACCTCAGGGACGGAGCCAGATACGCAGTATTTT. As protein: CASTSGTEPDTQYF. Filled out from reference TRBV5-6 and TRBJ2-3, the complete variable domain reads DAGVTQSPTHLIKTRGQQVTLRCSPKSGHDTVSWYQQALGQGPQFIFQYYEEEERQRGNFPDRFSGHQFPNYSSELNVNALLLGDSALYLCASTSGTEPDTQYFGPGTRLTVL.

This rearrangement joins TRBV20-1 to TRBJ2-5; the D is unclear. Germline assignment: CDR1 DFQATT and CDR2 SNEGSKA (reference sequence). Trimming shortened V by 0 bases and J by 2 bases, and 22 bases separated the two germline ends. The CDR3 totals 18 residues. The CDR3 loop reads CSARDISSEKTIQETQYF. CDR3 bases: TGCAGTGCTAGAGATATAAGTTCGGAGAAGACGATTCAAGAGACCCAGTACTTC.

In regard to this clonotype: A read error is possible here, since a much larger clone lies one base away. CDR3 coding DNA: TGTGCCAACAGCTTGGTCCAGGGACCTTCCTACGAGCAGTACTTC. Its protein is CANSLVQGPSYEQYF. The chain uses TRBV7-8 and TRBJ2-7, with D possibly called TRBD1 or TRBD2 (5 bases each). This CDR3 has 15 amino acids. CDR1 and CDR2 (germline): SGHVS, FQNEAQ.

This clonotype was observed a few times. The CDR3 here is CASSWGGGYEQYF. The DNA of the CDR3 is TGTGCCAGCAGTTGGGGCGGAGGCTACGAGCAGTACTTC. V gene TRBV12-3 or TRBV12-4 combines with J gene TRBJ2-7; D tentatively reads TRBD1 or TRBD2 (5 bases each). Trimming removed 4 bases from V and 3 bases from J, with 10 bases in between. CDR3 length equals 13 residues.

This clonotype was detected a few times. The J gene is TRBJ2-2, the V gene TRBV20-1; D gene unclear. With 2 bases removed from V and 1 base from J, the gap between germline ends came to 8 bases. Germline assignment: CDR1 DFQATT and CDR2 SNEGSKA (reference sequence). The CDR3 is 14 amino acids. In DNA form, the CDR3 reads TGCAGTGCTAGAACGGATCAGAACACCGGGGAGCTGTTTTTT. Translation: CSARTDQNTGELFF.

This clonotype showed up just a few times. Relative to the germline gene, one junction end is altered; a read error may explain this. The chain links TRBV6-2 or TRBV6-3 to TRBJ2-7, with 7 positions matching TRBD1. CDR3 size: 18 residues. Germline V lookup: CDR1 MNHEY, CDR2 SVGEGT. This chain's CDR3 is CASRISNRTGALTYAQYF. Written as DNA, the CDR3 is TGTGCCAGCAGGATTTCGAATCGAACAGGGGCCTTGACCTACGCGCAGTACTTC.

This sequence joins TRBV4-2 and TRBJ2-4; 14 bases line up with TRBD2. The CDR3 length is 21 residues. J lost 0 bases, V lost 2 bases, and 12 bases had no gene match. Germline loops: CDR1 LGHNA, CDR2 YNFKEQ. CDR3: CASSQFMGLAGDSLAKNIQYF. DNA of the CDR3: TGTGCCAGCAGCCAATTCATGGGACTAGCGGGGGACTCCTTAGCCAAAAACATTCAGTACTTC.

The chain employs TRBV6-5 and TRBJ2-1; no reliable D call. V was trimmed by 7 bases and J by 3 bases, leaving 10 bases between them. The CDR3 totals 13 residues. From germline, CDR1 is MNHEY and CDR2 SVGAGI. The CDR3 DNA reads TGTGCCAGCACCTTCGGACGCTACAATGAGCAGTTCTTC. Translation gives CASTFGRYNEQFF.

This chain uses TRBV12-3 or TRBV12-4 with TRBJ1-1, with a tentative D call TRBD1 (6 bases). The CDR3 is made up of 17 amino acids. V dropped 7 bases and J dropped 5 bases, with 26 bases sitting between them. The CDR3 bases are TGTGCCAGCACCTTGGGGCAGGGGAGGGCATTTGCAACTGAAGCTTTCTTT. Residues: CASTLGQGRAFATEAFF.

The CDR3 region is CASSSRTGRGTEAFF. DNA of the CDR3: TGTGCCAGCAGCTCGAGGACAGGGAGGGGCACTGAAGCTTTCTTT. The chain is built from TRBV7-9 and TRBJ1-1; 8 bases fit TRBD1. CDR1 is SEHNR, CDR2 FQNEAQ, per germline (reference sequence). There are 15 residues in the CDR3. Unmatched junction bases numbered 8, after V lost 4 bases and J lost 4 bases.

The rearrangement links TRBV11-2 to TRBJ2-7; a possible D gene is TRBD2 (5 bases). CDR1 is SGHAT and CDR2 is FQNNGV in the germline V gene. The V and J ends lost 2 bases and 7 bases respectively, with 9 bases between them. The CDR3 loop spans 12 amino acids. The CDR3 DNA sequence: TGTGCCAGCAGCTTACTAGCAGTGGAGCAGTACTTC. Protein: CASSLLAVEQYF.

This clonotype was seen only a few times. The gene calls are TRBV12-3 or TRBV12-4 and TRBJ1-3, with D possibly TRBD1 on 6 matching bases. CDR3 length: 14 amino acids. V gave up 7 bases and J gave up 4 bases, with 14 bases separating them. The CDR3 region is CASTKTGFGNTIYF. CDR3 nucleotide sequence: TGTGCCAGCACCAAAACAGGGTTCGGAAACACCATATATTTT.

This clonotype was recorded many times. The gene calls are TRBV7-2 and TRBJ2-5, with 9 bases identical to TRBD1. CDR3 length equals 14 residues. Per germline, CDR1 SGHTA and CDR2 FQGNSA. Losses at the gene ends were 5 bases for V and 2 bases for J; bases not matched to a gene: 3. The CDR3 region has the DNA TGTGCCAGCAGCCAGACAGGGGGGCAAGAGACCCAGTACTTC. It yields the protein CASSQTGGQETQYF.